This T cell receptor (beta chain) was captured by sequencing in a study of blood T cell repertoires in COVID-19. Study in general: Researchers got acute and convalescent COVID-19 samples from the United States, Italy and Spain. PBMCs, B-cell-depleted T cells, or T cells were the source of the cDNA or gDNA that made up the material.

The authors' processing: Using reference gene primer amplification, nucleated cell counts were estimated. Some clones are missing from TCRdb's copy, which holds only in-frame ones; the method was immunoSEQ multiplex PCR. Clone size and V and J calls were adopted from that table, with D and trimming inferred from the DNA. The table has over 130,000 clones, over 70% seen once. The sequence was obtained from a man aged 55 to 70 with active or convalescent COVID-19. The sequenced material came from peripheral blood.

The CDR3 is CASPPASGRWETQYF. The CDR3 DNA sequence: TGTGCCAGCCCTCCTGCTAGCGGGAGGTGGGAGACCCAGTACTTC. The rearrangement joins TRBV28 to TRBJ2-5; TRBD2 aligns across 11 bases. The germline V gene encodes CDR1 MDHEN and CDR2 SYDVKM. The CDR3 is made up of 15 amino acids. The junction had 10 bases not matched to a gene; V was cut back by 8 bases and J by 5 bases.